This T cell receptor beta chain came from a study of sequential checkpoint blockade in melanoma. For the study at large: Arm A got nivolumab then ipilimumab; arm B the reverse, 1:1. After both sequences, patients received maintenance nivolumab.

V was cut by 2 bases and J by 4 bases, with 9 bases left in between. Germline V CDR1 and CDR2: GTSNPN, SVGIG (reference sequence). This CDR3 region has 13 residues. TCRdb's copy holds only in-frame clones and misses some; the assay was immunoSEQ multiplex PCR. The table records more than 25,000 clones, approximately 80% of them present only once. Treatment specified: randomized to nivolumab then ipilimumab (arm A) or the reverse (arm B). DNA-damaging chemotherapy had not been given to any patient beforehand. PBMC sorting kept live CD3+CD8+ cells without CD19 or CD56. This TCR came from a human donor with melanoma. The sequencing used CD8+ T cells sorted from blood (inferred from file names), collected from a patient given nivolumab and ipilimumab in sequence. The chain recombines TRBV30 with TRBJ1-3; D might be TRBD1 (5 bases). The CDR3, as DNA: TGTGCCTGGAGTTTAGGGGTGGGAAACACCATATATTTT. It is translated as CAWSLGVGNTIYF.